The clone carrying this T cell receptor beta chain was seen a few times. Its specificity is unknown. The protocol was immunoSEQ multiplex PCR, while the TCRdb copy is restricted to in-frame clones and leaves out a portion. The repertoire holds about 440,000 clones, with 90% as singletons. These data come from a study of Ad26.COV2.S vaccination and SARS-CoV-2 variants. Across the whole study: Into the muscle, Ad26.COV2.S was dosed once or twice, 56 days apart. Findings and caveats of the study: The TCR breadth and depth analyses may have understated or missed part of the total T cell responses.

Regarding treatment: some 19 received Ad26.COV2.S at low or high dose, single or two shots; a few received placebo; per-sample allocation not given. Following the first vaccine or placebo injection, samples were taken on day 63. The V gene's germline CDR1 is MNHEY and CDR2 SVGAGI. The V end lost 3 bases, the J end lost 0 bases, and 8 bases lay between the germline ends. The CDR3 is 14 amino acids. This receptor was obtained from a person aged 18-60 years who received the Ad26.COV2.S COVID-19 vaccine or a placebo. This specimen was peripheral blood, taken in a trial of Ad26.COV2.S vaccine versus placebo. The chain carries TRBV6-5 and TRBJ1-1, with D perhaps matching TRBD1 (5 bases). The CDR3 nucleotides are TGTGCCAGCAGTTATCAGGGCATGAACACTGAAGCTTTCTTT. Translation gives CASSYQGMNTEAFF.